This passage covers 26 T cell receptor beta chains from one sample sequenced in a study of cytomegalovirus exposure and HLA in healthy donors. The primer mix had 60 Vbeta and 13 Jbeta primers. This table comes from immunoSEQ multiplex PCR, and its TCRdb copy is limited to in-frame clones, with some not included. Altogether under 200,000 clones are present, about four fifths being singletons, with the ten largest covering 6.5% to 7.5%. The sample was PBMCs. The receptor source for this set is a woman aged 25 to 39 in good health and CMV-seropositive.

The chain uses TRBV19 and TRBJ1-2; D gene ambiguous. The CDR3 loop spans 11 amino acids. V gave up 8 bases and J gave up 2 bases, with 6 bases separating them. CDR1 is LNHDA, CDR2 SQIVND, per germline (reference sequence). The CDR3 sequence is CASYKNYGYTF. The CDR3 DNA is TGTGCCAGTTACAAGAACTATGGCTACACCTTC. Looking up the rest from reference TRBV19 and TRBJ1-2 gives the full variable domain: DGGITQSPKYLFRKEGQNVTLSCEQNLNHDAMYWYRQDPGQGLRLIYYSQIVNDFQKGDIAEGYSVSREKKESFPLTVTSAQKNPTAFYLCASYKNYGYTFGSGTRLTVV.

This clone has a handful of counts. The chain links TRBV4-1 to TRBJ1-2, with a tentative D call TRBD1 (6 bases). Per germline, CDR1 MGHRA and CDR2 YSYEKL. With 1 base removed from V and 8 bases from J, the gap between germline ends came to 11 bases. The CDR3 extends over 13 amino acids. The CDR3: CASSQVRGGGYTF. The CDR3 nucleotides read TGCGCCAGCAGCCAAGTGAGGGGGGGAGGCTACACCTTC.

This chain connects TRBV18 to TRBJ1-1, with TRBD1 matching over 8 bases. CDR3 size: 16 residues. Germline assignment: CDR1 KGHSH and CDR2 LQKENI. Trimming at V came to 3 bases and at J to 0 bases, leaving 6 bases not matched to a gene. CDR3 DNA sequence: TGTGCCAGCTCACCGAGACCGACAGGGGTGAACACTGAAGCTTTCTTT. Translation: CASSPRPTGVNTEAFF.

J is TRBJ2-7 and V is TRBV4-1, with a possible D match to TRBD2 (5 bases). The V end lost 4 bases, the J end lost 2 bases, and 18 bases lay between the germline ends. This CDR3 has 16 amino acids. Germline CDR1 and CDR2: MGHRA and YSYEKL. CDR3 DNA: TGCGCCAGCAGCCTCAGATGGATCGAGGGTCCCTACGAGCAGTACTTC. Amino acid sequence: CASSLRWIEGPYEQYF.

The chain has TRBV5-6 and TRBJ2-7; 8 bases line up with TRBD1. CDR3 length equals 14 residues. J was trimmed by 6 bases and V by 3 bases; bases with no gene match: 8. Germline CDR1 and CDR2: SGHDT and YYEEEE. In nucleotides, the CDR3 is TGTGCCAGCAGCTCGGACAGGGTAATTGCCGAGCAGTACTTC. Its translation: CASSSDRVIAEQYF.

This clone came up a few times. The chain employs TRBV5-1 and TRBJ1-4; D is ambiguous. Germline CDR1 and CDR2: SGHRS and YFSETQ. This CDR3 spans 14 amino acids. The germline V and J ends were trimmed by 4 bases and 8 bases, with 15 bases remaining between them. The DNA of the CDR3 is TGCGCCAGCAGCGAGCCGGCAGGCGGGGAAAAACTGTTTTTT. Protein sequence: CASSEPAGGEKLFF.

The chain joins TRBV7-3 to TRBJ1-1, with D perhaps matching TRBD1 (6 bases). V lost 1 base and J lost 1, with 13 bases in between. The germline V gene has CDR1 SGHTA and CDR2 FQGTGA. The length of the CDR3 is 16 residues. The CDR3 is CASSLRYTGPNTEAFF. CDR3 bases: TGTGCCAGCAGCTTAAGATACACAGGGCCGAACACTGAAGCTTTCTTT.

The V and J genes are TRBV4-3 and TRBJ2-7, with 11 bases that match TRBD2. The CDR3 has 15 residues. Losses at the gene ends were 2 bases for V and 3 bases for J; bases not matched to a gene: 3. Germline V gene data show CDR1 as LGHNA and CDR2 as YSLEER. The chain's CDR3 is CASSQTSGGYYEQYF. CDR3 coding DNA: TGCGCCAGCAGCCAAACTAGCGGGGGTTACTACGAGCAGTACTTC.

V and J are TRBV11-1 and TRBJ2-7, with TRBD1 matching over 8 bases. This CDR3 region has 15 residues. Trimming removed 6 bases from V and 0 bases from J; junction bases left unmatched: 7. Germline assignment: CDR1 SGHAT and CDR2 FQDESV (reference sequence). CDR3 protein: CASRPGQGDSYEQYF. Written as DNA, the CDR3 is TGTGCCAGCAGACCCGGACAGGGTGACTCCTACGAGCAGTACTTC.

The rearrangement joins TRBV4-2 to TRBJ2-3, with 10 bases lining up with TRBD2. With 5 bases clipped from V and 0 bases from J, the junction kept 8 bases outside the gene matches. CDR1 is LGHNA, CDR2 YNFKEQ, per germline. The CDR3 totals 17 residues. The CDR3 nucleotides are TGTGCCAGCAGCACCACTAGCGGGGTTCTTAGCACAGATACGCAGTATTTT. This codes for CASSTTSGVLSTDTQYF.

This clone was found a few times. The chain recombines TRBV9 with TRBJ2-2; TRBD2 matches at 8 bases. The CDR3 totals 16 residues. Germline CDR1 and CDR2: SGDLS and YYNGEE. The V and J ends lost 1 base and 4 bases, in that order; junction bases with no gene match: 6. CDR3 nucleotide sequence: TGTGCCAGCAGCGTATCGGCGGGGGGCGTCACCGGGGAGCTGTTTTTT. Its protein is CASSVSAGGVTGELFF.

The genes are TRBV6-1 and TRBJ2-7; 9 nucleotides line up with TRBD2. From germline, CDR1 is MNHNS and CDR2 SASEGT. The V gene end was trimmed by 3 bases and the J gene end by 0 bases; junction bases not matched to a gene: 6. The CDR3 is 16 residues long. This CDR3 is CASSEASGDSSYEQYF. As DNA, the CDR3 is TGTGCCAGCAGTGAGGCTAGCGGGGACTCCTCCTACGAGCAGTACTTC.

The V gene is TRBV7-3, the J gene TRBJ1-1, with D uncertain. The CDR3 runs 13 residues. Trimming stripped 3 bases from V and 7 bases from J, with 12 bases between. Germline CDR1 and CDR2: SGHTA and FQGTGA. Written as DNA, the CDR3 is TGTGCCAGCAGCTTCCAATCGAGTGGTGAAGCTTTCTTT. Protein: CASSFQSSGEAFF.

This chain connects TRBV5-4 to TRBJ1-1; 8 bases are a match to TRBD1. Germline trimming cut 2 bases from V and 4 bases from J; bases unmatched to any gene: 7. Per germline, CDR1 SGHNT and CDR2 YYREEE (reference sequence). The CDR3 has 15 amino acids. Written as DNA, the CDR3 is TGTGCCAGCAGCTTTGGGACAGGACTGTTCACTGAAGCTTTCTTT. It is translated as CASSFGTGLFTEAFF.

The CDR3 DNA follows: TGTGCCAGCAGCGTTACAGTGAACACCGGGGAGCTGTTTTTT. It translates to CASSVTVNTGELFF. V gene TRBV9 combines with J gene TRBJ2-2; D not certain. Trimming removed 2 bases at V and 1 base at J, with 6 bases between. CDR1 is SGDLS, CDR2 YYNGEE, per germline. This CDR3 is built from 14 residues.

The chain combines TRBV14 with TRBJ2-3, with 7 positions matching TRBD1. Losses at the gene ends were 4 bases for V and 0 bases for J; bases not matched to a gene: 4. From germline, CDR1 is SGHDN and CDR2 FVKESK. The CDR3 totals 15 residues. CDR3: CASSPGQASTDTQYF. The CDR3 region has the DNA TGTGCCAGCAGCCCCGGACAGGCGAGCACAGATACGCAGTATTTT.

The gene calls are TRBV11-2 and TRBJ1-6; D uncertain. The length of the CDR3 is 19 residues. Germline assignment: CDR1 SGHAT and CDR2 FQNNGV. Trimming shortened V by 6 bases and J by 8 bases, and 29 bases separated the two germline ends. The CDR3, as DNA: TGTGCCAGCAGTCCAGTGTGGGTTCCCATGCTCCTACGGGATTCACCCCTCCACTTT. It encodes CASSPVWVPMLLRDSPLHF.

This chain joins TRBV7-9 and TRBJ1-4, with 7 bases fitting TRBD1. This CDR3 is 13 amino acids long. Losses at the gene ends were 5 bases for V and 8 bases for J; bases not matched to a gene: 5. The germline V gene has CDR1 SEHNR and CDR2 FQNEAQ (reference sequence). CDR3 residues: CASSRGQSEKLFF. The CDR3 coding sequence is TGTGCCAGCAGCAGGGGACAGTCGGAAAAACTGTTTTTT. The entire variable domain, with the rest obtained from reference TRBV7-9 and TRBJ1-4, is as follows: DTGVSQNPRHKITKRGQNVTFRCDPISEHNRLYWYRQTLGQGPEFLTYFQNEAQLEKSRLLSDRFSAERPKGSFSTLEIQRTEQGDSAMYLCASSRGQSEKLFFGSGTQLSVL.

The V and J genes are TRBV7-3 and TRBJ2-2, with a weak D call TRBD2 (5 bases). V was cut by 3 bases and J by 2 bases, with 7 bases left in between. CDR1 and CDR2 from the germline V gene are SGHTA and FQGTGA. This CDR3 is built from 14 residues. CDR3 DNA sequence: TGTGCCAGCAGCTTGAGCGGAAACACCGGGGAGCTGTTTTTT. Translation: CASSLSGNTGELFF.

This clone showed up just a few times. The chain is built from TRBV5-8 and TRBJ2-1; 12 nucleotides line up with TRBD2. From germline, CDR1 is SGHTS and CDR2 YDEGEE. V shed 1 base and J 5 bases; nucleotides not matched to a gene: 1. This CDR3 is 15 amino acids long. The CDR3 reads CASSLLAGGHNEQFF. CDR3 bases: TGTGCCAGCAGCTTGCTAGCGGGGGGGCACAATGAGCAGTTCTTC.

CDR3 bases: TGTGCCACCAGCAGAGATCCGAGAACAGGGGGCAGGGACATTCAGTACTTC. This gives the protein CATSRDPRTGGRDIQYF. The chain carries TRBV15 and TRBJ2-4; 9 bases are a match to TRBD1. CDR3 size: 17 residues. Trimming took 0 bases from V and 8 from J; bases not matched to a gene: 11. Per the germline V gene, CDR1 is LNHNV and CDR2 is YYDKDF (reference sequence).

V gene TRBV5-8 combines with J gene TRBJ1-5; D is ambiguous. The V and J ends lost 1 base and 0 bases respectively, with 8 bases between them. Germline V CDR1 and CDR2: SGHTS, YDEGEE. The CDR3 is 15 residues long. The CDR3 loop is CASSLYSYSNQPQHF. DNA for the CDR3: TGTGCCAGCAGCTTGTACAGCTATAGCAATCAGCCCCAGCATTTT.

J is TRBJ2-2 and V is TRBV5-1; a possible D gene is TRBD1 (6 bases). V gave up 0 bases and J gave up 2 bases, with 14 bases separating them. Germline-derived CDR1 and CDR2 are SGHRS and YFSETQ. The CDR3 covers 17 residues. CDR3 sequence reads: CASSLGVQGSNTGELFF. Here the CDR3 DNA reads TGCGCCAGCAGCTTGGGGGTACAGGGTTCCAACACCGGGGAGCTGTTTTTT.

The rearrangement uses TRBV7-3 and TRBJ1-2, with TRBD1 as a possible D gene (5 bases). The V end was cut by 3 bases, the J end by 4 bases, with 18 bases between. The germline gives CDR1 SGHTA, CDR2 FQGTGA. The CDR3 totals 16 residues. CDR3 amino acids: CASSLAPIGQGYGYTF. CDR3 coding DNA: TGTGCCAGCAGCTTGGCCCCGATCGGGCAGGGCTATGGCTACACCTTC.

The V gene is TRBV29-1, the J gene TRBJ1-1; no clear D gene. CDR1 and CDR2 from the germline V gene are SQVTM and ANQGSEA. The CDR3 has 11 residues. V was clipped by 8 bases and J by 1 base, with 8 bases between them. CDR3 nucleotides: TGCAGCACAGAAAAGAACACTGAAGCTTTCTTT. Its translation: CSTEKNTEAFF.

The chain carries TRBV30 and TRBJ1-2; D gene ambiguous. The length of the CDR3 is 17 residues. Germline CDR1 reads GTSNPN; CDR2 reads SVGIG (reference sequence). V was shortened by 4 bases and J by 8 bases, with 29 bases between the two germline ends. In nucleotides, the CDR3 is TGTGCCTGGATTGGGAGGGCACTATTGGCGGGTCCCGGAGGCTACACCTTC. This gives the protein CAWIGRALLAGPGGYTF. The whole variable domain, filled in from reference TRBV30 and TRBJ1-2, reads SQTIHQWPATLVQPVGSPLSLECTVEGTSNPNLYWYRQAAGRGLQLLFYSVGIGQISSEVPQNLSASRPQDRQFILSSKKLLLSDSGFYLCAWIGRALLAGPGGYTFGSGTRLTVV.